In its sample, the clone carrying this T cell receptor (beta chain) ranks as medium-sized. Antigen specificity is unknown. Treatment meaning: oral pan-JAK inhibitor, 5-10 mg twice daily. Peripheral blood and lesional scalp punch biopsies were taken from alopecia areata patients. The data were taken from a study of CD8+ T cells in alopecia areata. Overall study context: Oral tofacitinib (5 to 10 mg twice daily) was administered to treated patients. The authors scored treated patients' severity by affected scalp percentage.

Notes on the study in general: Treatment with tofacitinib significantly lowered scalp clonality and reduced expanded CD8+ clones among the top 100.

The CDR3 runs 14 residues. Trimming removed 2 bases at V and 6 bases at J, with 14 bases between. Germline CDR1 and CDR2: SGHTS and YDEGEE. cDNA serving as the sequencing template came from extracted, reverse transcribed RNA. TCRdb's copy holds only in-frame clones and misses some; the assay was immunoSEQ multiplex PCR. The repertoire holds approximately 180,000 clones, with 50% to 65% as singletons. The chain has TRBV5-8 and TRBJ1-2; the D is unclear. The sequence came from a human donor with alopecia areata. This sample comprised CD8+ T cells sorted from blood, obtained at week 24, from a patient treated with tofacitinib. The CDR3 here is CASSFLLAEDGYTF. CDR3 nucleotide sequence: TGTGCCAGCAGCTTTTTGTTGGCGGAAGATGGCTACACCTTC.